The 23 T cell receptor beta chains listed next were all sequenced from one sample in a study of shared clonotypes between healthy human individuals (TCRdb year 2020). The library was built by means of the immunoSEQ multiplex PCR assay. This is the immuneACCESS table as TCRdb keeps it, with only in-frame sequences that have V and J called. A part of the clones is gone; compared with another copy, unresolved V genes explain less than half, and the rest is unexplained. The sample table records about 1 million clones; under 80% of these occur just once. The ten largest clones add up to approximately 1.5% of the sample. Sequencing input: memory CD4+ T cells sorted from blood. In the paper's terms, the cell subset or site label means: CD45RA-negative fraction. All receptors come from a man between 18 and 35 years old in good health.

This clone has more than one count but fewer than ten. The chain couples TRBV4-1 to TRBJ1-3, with no clear D. The V gene lost 0 bases and the J gene lost 0 bases, with 12 bases spanning the gap. The CDR3 loop spans 17 amino acids. Germline assignment: CDR1 MGHRA and CDR2 YSYEKL. The CDR3 sequence: CASSQDRTDYSGNTIYF. The CDR3 DNA reads TGCGCCAGCAGCCAAGATAGGACGGACTACTCTGGAAACACCATATATTTT.

The chain employs TRBV5-4 and TRBJ1-4; a possible D gene is TRBD1 (5 bases). Trimming removed 3 bases at V and 3 bases at J, with 12 bases between. Per the germline V gene, CDR1 is SGHNT and CDR2 is YYREEE (reference sequence). CDR3 size: 15 residues. CDR3: CASSSGGSPNEKLFF. In DNA, the CDR3 is TGTGCCAGCAGCTCCGGGGGGTCCCCTAATGAAAAACTGTTTTTT.

V is TRBV7-2 and J is TRBJ1-1; no clear D gene. The CDR3 runs 14 residues. From germline, CDR1 is SGHTA and CDR2 FQGNSA. Deletions cut 2 bases from V and 3 bases from J, with 10 bases between. The CDR3 bases are TGTGCCAGCAGCTTACAGTCCGGAGACACTGAAGCTTTCTTT. Protein sequence: CASSLQSGDTEAFF.

This chain uses TRBV7-6 with TRBJ2-7; D unclear. CDR1 is SGHVS, CDR2 FNYEAQ, per germline. There are 13 residues in the CDR3. V gave up 3 bases and J gave up 4 bases, with 10 bases separating them. The CDR3 reads CASSLGSQYEQYF. The CDR3, as DNA: TGTGCCAGCAGCTTGGGCTCGCAGTACGAGCAGTACTTC.

The V gene is TRBV7-2, the J gene TRBJ2-5; D tentatively fits TRBD1 or TRBD2 (6 bases each). The length of the CDR3 is 14 residues. CDR1 is SGHTA, CDR2 FQGNSA, per germline. Between the trimmed V and J ends, which lost 8 bases and 4 bases, there was a span of 17 bases. This CDR3 reads CASQLSRGLETQYF. In DNA, the CDR3 is TGTGCCAGCCAGCTTTCCAGGGGACTAGAGACCCAGTACTTC.

This clone was found a few times. The V call is TRBV28, the J call TRBJ2-2; D might be TRBD1 (6 bases). Between the trimmed V and J ends, which lost 7 bases and 1 base, there was a span of 10 bases. The CDR3 has 14 amino acids. The germline V gene encodes CDR1 MDHEN and CDR2 SYDVKM. CDR3 loop: CASMTGQNTGELFF. Here the CDR3 DNA reads TGTGCCAGCATGACGGGACAGAACACCGGGGAGCTGTTTTTT.

This sequence joins TRBV15 and TRBJ1-4, with a weak D call TRBD1 (5 bases). This CDR3 spans 16 amino acids. The ends were cut back, 1 base at V and 0 bases at J, with 9 bases in the middle. Germline V gene sequence: CDR1 LNHNV, CDR2 YYDKDF (reference sequence). Written as DNA, the CDR3 is TGTGCCACCAGCAGAGGACAGACCGCAACTAATGAAAAACTGTTTTTT. Translated: CATSRGQTATNEKLFF.

V usage is TRBV10-2 and J usage is TRBJ2-3; 7 bases fit TRBD2. CDR3 length: 19 residues. From germline, CDR1 is WSHSY and CDR2 SAAADI. Trimming took 6 bases from V and 0 from J; bases not matched to a gene: 18. The CDR3 loop reads CASSPQGSGSMPSTDTQYF. CDR3 sequence (DNA): TGCGCCAGCAGCCCCCAGGGTAGCGGGTCAATGCCTAGCACAGATACGCAGTATTTT.

The V gene is TRBV5-1, the J gene TRBJ2-2; TRBD1 or TRBD2 may be the D gene (5 bases each). V gave up 0 bases and J gave up 7 bases, with 19 bases separating them. This CDR3 is built from 17 residues. Germline-derived CDR1 and CDR2 are SGHRS and YFSETQ. The DNA for the CDR3 is TGCGCCAGCAGCTTGGCGGCAGGGACGATTGTAGGCGGGGAGCTGTTTTTT. Translating it yields CASSLAAGTIVGGELFF.

This clone was seen a handful of times. J is TRBJ1-1 and V is TRBV6-6; no definite D call. Germline V CDR1 and CDR2: MNHNY, SVGAGI (reference sequence). This CDR3 is built from 13 residues. Deletions cut 4 bases from V and 3 bases from J, with 9 bases between. The CDR3 here is CASSSVGYTEAFF. CDR3 DNA: TGTGCCAGCAGTTCGGTGGGATACACTGAAGCTTTCTTT.

In its sample, this clone was seen many times. This CDR3 reads CASFQRGDTQYF. For the CDR3, the DNA is TGTGCCAGCTTCCAAAGGGGAGATACGCAGTATTTT. The chain has TRBV18 and TRBJ2-3; weak D call: TRBD1 (5 bases). The CDR3 consists of 12 residues. Germline CDR1 is KGHSH and CDR2 is LQKENI. V lost 7 bases, J lost 5 bases, and 10 bases lay in between.

For this clone: Within the sample, other DNA sequences also encode this same CDR3. J is TRBJ2-2 and V is TRBV5-1; 9 bases match TRBD1. The CDR3 is 16 residues long. Trimming at V came to 3 bases and at J to 0 bases, leaving 3 bases not matched to a gene. Per the germline V gene, CDR1 is SGHRS and CDR2 is YFSETQ. In DNA form, the CDR3 reads TGCGCCAGCAGCTCAACAGGGGGCGCGAACACCGGGGAGCTGTTTTTT. It encodes CASSSTGGANTGELFF.

The CDR3 sequence: CASSLDRGTYNEQFF. The CDR3 DNA reads as TGTGCCAGCAGCTTAGACAGGGGGACCTACAATGAGCAGTTCTTC. The chain combines TRBV11-3 with TRBJ2-1; 7 positions agree with TRBD1. Germline loops: CDR1 SGHNT, CDR2 YENEEA. CDR3 length equals 15 residues. Trimming at V came to 0 bases and at J to 2 bases, leaving 1 base not matched to a gene.

This clone was detected a few times. The chain couples TRBV2 to TRBJ1-1; unclear D gene. V was cut by 2 bases and J by 1 base, with 5 bases left in between. Germline lookup yields CDR1 SNHLY and CDR2 FYNNEI. This CDR3 has 13 residues. The CDR3 DNA reads TGTGCCAGCAGTGAACAAACGAACACTGAAGCTTTCTTT. It translates to CASSEQTNTEAFF.

Turning to this clone: One end of the junction fails to match germline, which may point to a read error. The chain links TRBV11-2 to TRBJ2-2; a weak D match, TRBD1 (6 bases). The CDR3 has 11 amino acids. In germline, CDR1 is SGHAT, CDR2 FQNNGV. CDR3 amino acids: CASSLEGGPIF. The CDR3 DNA follows: TGTGCCAGCAGCTTAGAAGGGGGACCGATTTTT.

The V call is TRBV7-8, the J call TRBJ2-5; the match to TRBD2 covers 9 bases. In germline, CDR1 is SGHVS, CDR2 FQNEAQ. V dropped 0 bases and J dropped 5; count of bases not matched to a gene: 7. The CDR3 contains 16 residues. The CDR3 bases are TGTGCCAGCAGCTTAGCTAGCGGGAGTTCGGGGGAGACCCAGTACTTC. Encoded protein: CASSLASGSSGETQYF.

The chain uses TRBV6-6 and TRBJ2-2; D ambiguous. Germline lookup yields CDR1 MNHNY and CDR2 SVGAGI (reference sequence). CDR3 length: 15 amino acids. The V and J ends lost 6 bases and 1 base respectively, with 12 bases between them. CDR3 sequence (DNA): TGTGCCAGCAGGATAGGTTATCTGAACACCGGGGAGCTGTTTTTT. This sequence encodes CASRIGYLNTGELFF.

The V and J genes are TRBV5-4 and TRBJ2-3, with D tentatively TRBD1 or TRBD2 (5 bases each). The CDR3 covers 14 residues. The germline gives CDR1 SGHNT, CDR2 YYREEE (reference sequence). Trimming removed 5 bases from V and 0 bases from J, with 10 bases in between. The CDR3 DNA follows: TGTGCCAGCAGGGGGCGGGTGAGCACAGATACGCAGTATTTT. This encodes CASRGRVSTDTQYF.

This chain joins TRBV5-6 and TRBJ2-5, with TRBD1 as a possible D gene (6 bases). The V gene lost 0 bases and the J gene lost 5 bases, with 14 bases spanning the gap. Per the germline V gene, CDR1 is SGHDT and CDR2 is YYEEEE. This CDR3 comprises 15 residues. CDR3 residues: CASSLATGQGETQYF. CDR3 DNA sequence: TGTGCCAGCAGCTTGGCCACGGGGCAGGGGGAGACCCAGTACTTC.

The chain couples TRBV29-1 to TRBJ2-1; 9 bases are a match to TRBD2. Unmatched junction bases numbered 16, after V lost 6 bases and J lost 7 bases. CDR1 SQVTM and CDR2 ANQGSEA come from the germline V gene. This CDR3 has 16 residues. Here the CDR3 DNA reads TGCAGCGTCCCTCCGGATAGCGGGGGCTTCTCTAATGAGCAGTTCTTC. This codes for CSVPPDSGGFSNEQFF.

The CDR3 protein is CASSLDGVSRNEQFF. The CDR3 DNA sequence: TGTGCCAGCAGCTTGGATGGGGTATCAAGAAATGAGCAGTTCTTC. The chain employs TRBV5-8 and TRBJ2-1; D unclear. Germline loops: CDR1 SGHTS, CDR2 YDEGEE. This CDR3 has 15 residues. The ends were cut back, 0 bases at V and 7 bases at J, with 14 bases in the middle.

V usage is TRBV7-8 and J usage is TRBJ2-2; D is ambiguous. V dropped 4 bases and J dropped 5 bases, with 17 bases sitting between them. The V gene's germline CDR1 is SGHVS and CDR2 FQNEAQ. This CDR3 region has 16 residues. Written as DNA, the CDR3 is TGTGCCAGCAGCTCAACCTCCACGCTTAAAACCGGGGAGCTGTTTTTT. This gives the protein CASSSTSTLKTGELFF.

J is TRBJ1-1 and V is TRBV5-1, with 8 bases identical to TRBD1. The CDR3 runs 15 residues. Germline-derived CDR1 and CDR2 are SGHRS and YFSETQ. Trimming removed 4 bases from V and 1 base from J; junction bases left unmatched: 6. CDR3 residues: CASSNGQGWNTEAFF. CDR3 DNA sequence: TGCGCCAGCAGCAATGGACAGGGATGGAACACTGAAGCTTTCTTT.